Listed here is a single T cell receptor (beta chain). Its cognate antigen has yet to be identified. This may come from a read error, since a much larger clone is one base off. The receptor library was made with multiplex PCR. Instrument on record: Illumina HiSeq 4000. TCR beta libraries were built with iRepertoire HTBI primers and Arm-PCR amplification of CDR3 regions. Gel purification was performed on PCR products prior to sequencing. The authors' analysis ran thus. A total of 62 TRBV and some 15 TRBJ segments were identified across samples and were used for gene usage analysis of CDR3 amino acid clonotypes. Filtered high-quality paired reads were merged into contigs using COPE and FqMerger. BLAST was used to align contigs to IMGT TRBV, TRBD and TRBJ reference genes, and CDR3 was defined according to IMGT. Any clonotype with a frequency above 0.1% was classified as a highly expanded clone. Shannon entropy served as the measure of repertoire diversity, while the Gini coefficient captured V-J evenness. A clonotype found in more than one individual was treated as public. In-frame beta chains were kept once TCRdb had trimmed the public reads at Q25 with fastp and called clones with MiXCR. CDR3 protein sequences are deduplicated, and each keeps its most common genes and DNA. The authors' filters were not applied to this entry. This sample lists 300,000 to 500,000 distinct CDR3 sequences; under 25% were detected once. The ten largest clones add up to less than 25% of the sample.

Per the publication, the time point label means: persistent/refractory GD, antithyroid drugs over 5 years with positive TRAb. RNA was extracted from PBMCs in TRIzol for both TCR sequencing and RNA sequencing. The diagnosis of Graves' disease followed American Thyroid Association guidelines. Patients for the study were recruited at an endocrinology department in Xi'an, China. From each patient, nine milliliters of peripheral blood was collected into an EDTA anticoagulant tube. Ficoll Paque Plus density gradient separation was used to isolate PBMCs, and no further T cell sorting was done. An Agilent 2100 Bioanalyzer and agarose gel were used to assess RNA quality, and a NanoDrop 2000 was used to measure RNA concentration. The data belong to a study of regulatory T cells in long-lasting Graves disease (TCRdb year 2021). About the study as a whole: To count as having persistent Graves' disease, a patient had to have received antithyroid drug treatment for over 5 years with TSH receptor autoantibodies remaining persistently positive. Persistent Graves' disease patients were compared with newly diagnosed Graves' disease patients by peripheral blood TCR sequencing and RNA sequencing. A total of 35 or so samples underwent TCR sequencing: some 13 from persistent and approximately 20 from newly diagnosed Graves' disease patients. The study took place in China and was registered as a clinical trial. In the clinical cohort, patients with persistent Graves' disease had used antithyroid drugs for an average of around 9.3 years. What the research found in general, with its limitations: Persistent disease showed preferential use of TRBV28, TRBJ1-2 and TRBJ2-5, whereas newly diagnosed disease favored TRBV20-1 and TRBJ2-1. Only peripheral blood was studied, because thyroid tissue, the primary lesion, was inaccessible. Only the TCR beta chain was sequenced and analyzed. Persistent Graves' disease patients showed lower TCR Shannon entropy and fewer highly expanded clones than newly diagnosed patients, suggesting clonal expansion. Persistent patients shared more public clonotypes among themselves (around 2,800) than newly diagnosed patients did (approximately 870). The small sample size was acknowledged by the authors as a limitation that may reduce accuracy.

Including cysteine and phenylalanine, the CDR3 has 13 amino acids. Kept here is only the CDR3 DNA, which spans 39 bases and is read in frame from base 1. Looking up the germline V gene (reference sequence) yields CDR1 SEHNR and CDR2 FQNEAQ. This sample comprised peripheral blood mononuclear cells (PBMCs), obtained when the disease was refractory, from a patient treated with antithyroid drugs. The sequence derives from a female donor with Graves disease. The sequence joins TRBV7-9 to TRBJ1-4; no D gene is confidently identified. Here the CDR3 is given as CASSLDVDEKLLF. At the DNA level, the sequence is TGTGCCAGCAGCTTAGACGTTGATGAAAAACTGCTTTTT.